Detailed here is one T cell receptor beta chain. Its antigen is still unknown. The data originate from a study of OX40 agonist ivuxolimab in advanced cancers. Study results and caveats: The study did not work out the antigen specificity of the expanded peripheral T cells.

This CDR3 spans 15 amino acids. Trimming pared 0 bases from V and 0 bases from J, leaving 9 bases between. Germline V gives CDR1 MNHEY, CDR2 SVGAGI. Sequencing was performed with immunoSEQ multiplex PCR; in TCRdb, only in-frame clones are kept and a portion is missing. The sample lists approximately 68,000 clones, around 89% occurring once. The chain has TRBV6-5 and TRBJ2-7, with D maybe TRBD2 (7 bases). The material sequenced was CD4+ or CD8+ T cells sorted from blood, taken in a trial of the OX40 agonist ivuxolimab. The receptor was derived from an adult with an advanced solid tumor such as melanoma, head and neck, liver or kidney cancer. DNA of the CDR3: TGTGCCAGCAGTTACTCGGGAGGGGGCTCCTACGAGCAGTACTTC. It codes for CASSYSGGGSYEQYF.